The 25 T cell receptor beta chains given below trace back to one sample, sequenced in a study of CD8 T cells in Susac syndrome. Reverse transcription of about 0.5 to 1 ug RNA was carried out with random hexamers. TCRdb re-derived calls from the immunoSEQ multiplex PCR reads in MiXCR, one entry per CDR3 protein. The sample lists fewer than 150,000 distinct CDR3 sequences; around 95% were seen once. Sequencing input: CD8+ T cells from PBMCs. The origin of the receptors is a human donor with Susac syndrome.

DNA for the CDR3: TGTGCCAGCAGTTCCCCCCTGGGCGGGAGAACAGATACGCAGTATTTT. Protein: CASSSPLGGRTDTQYF. The chain joins TRBV27 to TRBJ2-3; TRBD2 matches at 7 bases. Trimming cost V 4 bases and J 3 bases; bases outside gene matches: 10. Per the germline V gene, CDR1 is MNHEY and CDR2 is SMNVEV (reference sequence). The CDR3 is 16 amino acids.

V and J are TRBV4-1 and TRBJ2-3; tentative D call: TRBD2 (6 bases). This CDR3 is built from 12 residues. V was cut by 3 bases and J by 7 bases, with 8 bases left in between. Germline CDR1 MGHRA, CDR2 YSYEKL. The CDR3 protein is CASSHRDYTQYF. The DNA for the CDR3 is TGCGCCAGCAGCCACCGGGACTATACGCAGTATTTT.

The chain joins TRBV6-5 to TRBJ1-1; D ambiguous. The CDR3 runs to 13 residues. The V end was cut by 7 bases, the J end by 7 bases, with 16 bases between. Germline V gene sequence: CDR1 MNHEY, CDR2 SVGAGI. The CDR3 here is CASTLTTRDEAFF. In DNA form, the CDR3 reads TGTGCCAGCACCCTTACTACGAGGGATGAAGCTTTCTTT.

V is TRBV11-2 and J is TRBJ1-2; 9 bases are a match to TRBD1. The length of the CDR3 is 15 residues. The V segment lost 3 bases and the J segment 2 bases; nucleotides outside the gene matches: 4. Germline V CDR1 and CDR2: SGHAT, FQNNGV. CDR3 DNA: TGTGCCAGCAGCTTGCACAGGGGGCTGAACTATGGCTACACCTTC. This sequence encodes CASSLHRGLNYGYTF.

This chain connects TRBV29-1 to TRBJ2-1; D is undetermined. CDR3 length: 13 amino acids. Germline CDR1 SQVTM, CDR2 ANQGSEA. V lost 4 bases to trimming and J lost 4 bases, with 11 bases between them. In DNA, the CDR3 is TGCAGCGTTGTTGTGGGAACTTACAATGAGCAGTTCTTC. It encodes CSVVVGTYNEQFF.

The chain couples TRBV2 to TRBJ1-1; D perhaps matches TRBD1 (6 bases). This CDR3 spans 18 amino acids. V shed 5 bases and J shed 0 bases, with 22 bases lying between them. The germline V gene encodes CDR1 SNHLY and CDR2 FYNNEI. DNA for the CDR3: TGTGCCAGCAGTACCCCCCCCTCGACAGGACTACTGAACACTGAAGCTTTCTTT. Protein sequence: CASSTPPSTGLLNTEAFF. Full variable domain (remainder filled in from reference TRBV2 and TRBJ1-1): EPEVTQTPSHQVTQMGQEVILRCVPISNHLYFYWYRQILGQKVEFLVSFYNNEISEKSEIFDDQFSVERPDGSNFTLKIRSTKLEDSAMYFCASSTPPSTGLLNTEAFFGQGTRLTVV.

This chain joins TRBV15 and TRBJ2-6, with D perhaps TRBD1 (5 bases). The CDR3 length is 16 residues. Trimming shortened V by 1 base and J by 3 bases, and 10 bases separated the two germline ends. Germline-derived CDR1 and CDR2 are LNHNV and YYDKDF (reference sequence). Written as DNA, the CDR3 is TGTGCCACCAGCAGAGTCCAGGGTATTGGGGCCAACGTCCTGACTTTC. As protein: CATSRVQGIGANVLTF.

The gene calls are TRBV7-9 and TRBJ1-1; the D is unclear. Germline V gene sequence: CDR1 SEHNR, CDR2 FQNEAQ (reference sequence). CDR3 size: 12 residues. V was pared by 4 bases and J by 4 bases, with 7 bases between. The CDR3 protein is CASSYDGTEAFF. Written as DNA, the CDR3 is TGTGCCAGCAGCTACGACGGCACTGAAGCTTTCTTT. The variable domain in full, completed from reference TRBV7-9 and TRBJ1-1, reads DTGVSQNPRHKITKRGQNVTFRCDPISEHNRLYWYRQTLGQGPEFLTYFQNEAQLEKSRLLSDRFSAERPKGSFSTLEIQRTEQGDSAMYLCASSYDGTEAFFGQGTRLTVV.

This sequence joins TRBV14 and TRBJ2-1; 14 nucleotides align to TRBD2. With 0 bases clipped from V and 6 bases from J, the junction kept 7 bases outside the gene matches. The CDR3 is 18 amino acids. Germline V gene lookup returns CDR1 SGHDN and CDR2 FVKESK. The CDR3 spells CASSQEIEGLAGGNEQFF. For the CDR3, the DNA is TGTGCCAGCAGCCAAGAAATCGAAGGACTAGCGGGGGGCAATGAGCAGTTCTTC.

The chain is built from TRBV14 and TRBJ2-4; unclear D gene. This CDR3 has 12 amino acids. V lost 1 base and J lost 8, with 6 bases in between. The germline CDR1 and CDR2 sequences are SGHDN and FVKESK. Written as DNA, the CDR3 is TGTGCCAGCAGCCAAGGTAGTGACATTCAGTACTTC. It codes for CASSQGSDIQYF.

The chain couples TRBV29-1 to TRBJ2-2; D call uncertain. The V gene lost 6 bases and the J gene lost 3 bases, with 5 bases spanning the gap. Germline V gives CDR1 SQVTM, CDR2 ANQGSEA. This CDR3 region has 11 residues. The CDR3, as DNA: TGCAGCGTGGCCGACACCGGGGAGCTGTTTTTT. Translation: CSVADTGELFF.

This sequence joins TRBV11-2 and TRBJ2-1; the D call may be TRBD1 or TRBD2 (6 bases each). This CDR3 region has 11 residues. CDR1 is SGHAT, CDR2 FQNNGV, per germline. V was cut by 7 bases and J by 9 bases, with 10 bases left in between. The CDR3 DNA is TGTGCCAGCACGGAGGGGGTTGAGCAGTTCTTC. Its protein product is CASTEGVEQFF.

The J gene is TRBJ1-2, the V gene TRBV7-3; possibly TRBD1 for D (5 bases). V was cut by 5 bases and J by 6 bases, with 19 bases left in between. Germline lookup yields CDR1 SGHTA and CDR2 FQGTGA. CDR3 length equals 15 residues. The CDR3: CASSPLGGDIDGYTF. CDR3 bases: TGTGCCAGCAGCCCCCTCGGAGGGGATATCGATGGCTACACCTTC.

This chain links TRBV24-1 with TRBJ2-1, with TRBD2 matching 12 bases. Germline V gene sequence: CDR1 KGHDR, CDR2 SFDVKD. The V gene end was trimmed by 10 bases and the J gene end by 4 bases; junction bases not matched to a gene: 7. This CDR3 has 15 amino acids. CDR3 residues: CATNTGTSGYNEQFF. DNA for the CDR3: TGTGCCACTAACACCGGGACTAGCGGGTACAATGAGCAGTTCTTC.

The rearrangement uses TRBV2 and TRBJ2-3; TRBD2 is a possible D gene (6 bases). Germline CDR1 SNHLY, CDR2 FYNNEI. The CDR3 loop spans 16 amino acids. V was trimmed by 1 base and J by 0 bases, leaving 11 bases between them. The CDR3 nucleotides are TGTGCCAGCAGTGAAGGGAGGGCCTCAAGCACAGATACGCAGTATTTT. As protein: CASSEGRASSTDTQYF.

The chain carries TRBV7-9 and TRBJ2-7; D is undetermined. This CDR3 contains 14 residues. CDR1 is SEHNR, CDR2 FQNEAQ, per germline (reference sequence). Trimming took off 5 bases at V and 0 bases at J, with 11 bases between the two ends. The CDR3 coding sequence is TGTGCCAGCAGCAAAAGCTACAGCTCCTACGAGCAGTACTTC. It codes for CASSKSYSSYEQYF. Full variable domain (rest looked up from reference TRBV7-9 and TRBJ2-7): DTGVSQNPRHKITKRGQNVTFRCDPISEHNRLYWYRQTLGQGPEFLTYFQNEAQLEKSRLLSDRFSAERPKGSFSTLEIQRTEQGDSAMYLCASSKSYSSYEQYFGPGTRLTVT.

The chain joins TRBV28 to TRBJ2-7; 8 bases match TRBD2. In germline, CDR1 is MDHEN, CDR2 SYDVKM. The CDR3 sequence is 17 residues long. Trimming removed 4 bases from V and 3 bases from J; junction bases left unmatched: 14. In nucleotides, the CDR3 is TGTGCCAGCAGTTCCTATTTCCAACTAGCGGAATACTACGAGCAGTACTTC. Translating gives CASSSYFQLAEYYEQYF.

V usage is TRBV20-1 and J usage is TRBJ1-1; D may be TRBD1 (6 bases). V was clipped by 0 bases and J by 1 base, with 12 bases between them. The CDR3 extends over 15 amino acids. Germline V gene data show CDR1 as DFQATT and CDR2 as SNEGSKA (reference sequence). The CDR3 sequence: CSARDPPRGNTEAFF. CDR3 nucleotides: TGCAGTGCTAGAGATCCCCCCAGGGGGAACACTGAAGCTTTCTTT.

The chain joins TRBV2 to TRBJ2-6; maybe TRBD1 (5 bases). CDR3 size: 14 residues. The V end lost 7 bases, the J end lost 1 base, and 8 bases lay between the germline ends. CDR1 is SNHLY, CDR2 FYNNEI, per germline. The DNA for the CDR3 is TGTGCCAGCATGAGGACATCTGGGGCCAACGTCCTGACTTTC. Its translation is CASMRTSGANVLTF. Supplemented by reference TRBV2 and TRBJ2-6, the full variable domain reads EPEVTQTPSHQVTQMGQEVILRCVPISNHLYFYWYRQILGQKVEFLVSFYNNEISEKSEIFDDQFSVERPDGSNFTLKIRSTKLEDSAMYFCASMRTSGANVLTFGAGSRLTVL.

The chain combines TRBV19 with TRBJ2-5; D might be TRBD1 or TRBD2, each matching 5 bases. Between the trimmed V and J ends, which lost 6 bases and 5 bases, there was a span of 13 bases. The CDR3 covers 13 residues. Germline V lookup: CDR1 LNHDA, CDR2 SQIVND (reference sequence). The CDR3 DNA sequence: TGTGCCAGTAGGGGGGTGTATAGTGAGACCCAGTACTTC. It translates to CASRGVYSETQYF. Full variable domain (rest looked up from reference TRBV19 and TRBJ2-5): DGGITQSPKYLFRKEGQNVTLSCEQNLNHDAMYWYRQDPGQGLRLIYYSQIVNDFQKGDIAEGYSVSREKKESFPLTVTSAQKNPTAFYLCASRGVYSETQYFGPGTRLLVL.

V gene TRBV4-1 combines with J gene TRBJ1-5, with D perhaps TRBD1 (5 bases). V was trimmed by 2 bases and J by 3 bases, leaving 11 bases between them. Germline V gene sequence: CDR1 MGHRA, CDR2 YSYEKL. The CDR3 covers 15 residues. Written as DNA, the CDR3 is TGCGCCAGCAGCCAAAGCCTGGGGGTCAATCAGCCCCAGCATTTT. It translates to CASSQSLGVNQPQHF.

The rearrangement links TRBV4-1 to TRBJ2-1; D is unclear. V was trimmed by 4 bases and J by 8 bases, leaving 12 bases between them. The CDR3 loop spans 13 amino acids. Germline CDR1 is MGHRA and CDR2 is YSYEKL. The DNA for the CDR3 is TGCGCCAGCAGCCTAACCCCGGGCGATGAGCAGTTCTTC. Translation gives CASSLTPGDEQFF.

Here the CDR3 reads CASSQDRVEQYF. CDR3 sequence (DNA): TGCGCCAGCAGCCAAGATCGGGTCGAGCAGTACTTC. The chain joins TRBV4-1 to TRBJ2-7; no definite D call. Germline CDR1 MGHRA, CDR2 YSYEKL. The V and J ends lost 0 bases and 6 bases respectively, with 6 bases between them. This CDR3 is built from 12 residues.

The V gene is TRBV14, the J gene TRBJ2-5; unclear D gene. The CDR3 is 15 residues long. In germline, CDR1 is SGHDN, CDR2 FVKESK. Trimming pared 1 base from V and 4 bases from J, leaving 13 bases between. The CDR3 nucleotides are TGTGCCAGCAGCCAAGCCGTATCCGGTCTAGAGACCCAGTACTTC. Amino acid sequence: CASSQAVSGLETQYF.

This chain links TRBV13 with TRBJ1-2; 9 bases line up with TRBD1. Germline lookup yields CDR1 PRHDT and CDR2 FYEKMQ (reference sequence). V dropped 4 bases and J dropped 9; count of bases not matched to a gene: 6. This CDR3 comprises 13 residues. CDR3 protein: CASSWGQGRSYTF. As DNA, the CDR3 is TGTGCCAGCAGCTGGGGACAGGGTAGAAGCTACACCTTC.